These T cell receptor beta chains were read from a single sample in a study of cytomegalovirus exposure and HLA in healthy donors. Assay used: immunoSEQ multiplex PCR; TCRdb lists only in-frame clones, some missing. The sample shows around 94,000 clones, about 77% of them seen only once. Input material: PBMCs. Receptor source: a male donor in good health and CMV-seropositive. CDR3s include the opening cysteine and the closing phenylalanine or tryptophan. A D gene is named only where the DNA matches it firmly. Some rows have no size entry. The others give once, few or many, or a class for an expanded clone.

TRBV27	13	TRBJ1-5	TRBD1	NA	CASSRQGNQPQHF	TGTGCCAGCAGTCGACAGGGGAATCAGCCCCAGCATTTT
TRBV5-1	16	TRBJ1-3	TRBD1	NA	CASRTGQFLSGNTIYF	TGCGCCAGCAGAACGGGACAGTTTCTCTCTGGAAACACCATATATTTT
TRBV15	16	TRBJ2-1	NA	NA	CATSRDGGGPSDEQFF	TGTGCCACCAGCAGAGATGGTGGAGGGCCCTCGGATGAGCAGTTCTTC
TRBV5-1	14	TRBJ2-7	TRBD1	NA	CASSGGDRTYEQYF	TGCGCCAGCAGCGGTGGGGACAGAACCTACGAGCAGTACTTC
TRBV5-6	12	TRBJ1-1	NA	NA	CASQGLDTEAFF	TGTGCCAGCCAGGGTTTGGACACTGAAGCTTTCTTT
TRBV19	13	TRBJ1-1	NA	once	CATAFTGNTEAFF	TGTGCCACCGCGTTTACAGGGAACACTGAAGCTTTCTTT
TRBV19	15	TRBJ2-3	TRBD2	NA	CASGTPGLRTDTQYF	TGTGCCAGTGGCACTCCGGGACTACGCACAGATACGCAGTATTTT
TRBV28	13	TRBJ2-7	NA	few	CASSLVRGAAPHF	TGTGCCAGCAGTTTAGTTCGCGGGGCAGCCCCTCACTTC
TRBV27	18	TRBJ2-1	TRBD2	NA	CASSLSSGTRLWMGEQFF	TGTGCCAGCAGTTTATCGTCTGGGACTAGATTATGGATGGGTGAGCAGTTCTTC
TRBV6-1	13	TRBJ1-1	NA	NA	CASSDWVRIAAFF	TGTGCCAGCAGTGACTGGGTCCGAATAGCGGCTTTCTTT
TRBV13	15	TRBJ1-1	NA	NA	CASSLGLSAYTEAFF	TGTGCCAGCAGCTTAGGCCTGAGCGCCTACACTGAAGCTTTCTTT
TRBV6-6	16	TRBJ2-1	TRBD1	NA	CASSYPGQPSYNEQFF	TGTGCCAGCAGCTACCCGGGACAGCCCTCCTACAATGAGCAGTTCTTC